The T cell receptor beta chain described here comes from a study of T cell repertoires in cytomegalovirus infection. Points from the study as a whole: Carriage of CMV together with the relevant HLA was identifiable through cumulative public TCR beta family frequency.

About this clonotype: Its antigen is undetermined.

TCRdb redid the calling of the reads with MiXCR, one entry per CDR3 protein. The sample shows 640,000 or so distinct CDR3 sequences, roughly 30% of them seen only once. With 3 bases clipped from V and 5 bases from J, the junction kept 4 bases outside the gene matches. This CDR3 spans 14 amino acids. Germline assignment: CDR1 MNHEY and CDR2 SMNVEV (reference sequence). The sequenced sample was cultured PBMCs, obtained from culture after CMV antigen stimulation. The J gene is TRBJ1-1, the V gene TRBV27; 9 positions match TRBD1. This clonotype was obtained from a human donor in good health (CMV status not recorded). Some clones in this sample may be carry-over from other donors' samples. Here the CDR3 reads CASSFGTGRTEAFF. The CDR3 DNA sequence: TGTGCCAGCAGTTTCGGGACAGGGAGGACTGAAGCTTTCTTT.